This TCR beta chain was profiled in a study of cytomegalovirus exposure and HLA in healthy donors. Whole-study results and caveats: Presence/absence analyses took donor sequencing depth as roughly uniform.

Germline-derived CDR1 and CDR2 are SGHDT and YYEEEE. The J segment lost 3 bases and the V segment lost 1 base, leaving 12 bases of the junction unmatched. This CDR3 region has 18 residues. On this clone: Its antigen remains unidentified.

13 Jbeta primers and 60 Vbeta primers were used for the PCR. TCRdb's copy holds only in-frame clones and misses some; the assay was immunoSEQ multiplex PCR. This sample has 90,000 to 150,000 clones; roughly 65% occur once, and the top ten carry about a tenth. Sequenced: PBMCs. The V gene is TRBV5-6, the J gene TRBJ1-4; 7 nucleotides line up with TRBD1. This sequence originates from a man in his forties or fifties in good health and CMV-seropositive. CDR3 nucleotide sequence: TGTGCCAGCAGCTTGTTTAGGGCACAGGGGAGGTCTAATGAAAAACTGTTTTTT. Translation: CASSLFRAQGRSNEKLFF.